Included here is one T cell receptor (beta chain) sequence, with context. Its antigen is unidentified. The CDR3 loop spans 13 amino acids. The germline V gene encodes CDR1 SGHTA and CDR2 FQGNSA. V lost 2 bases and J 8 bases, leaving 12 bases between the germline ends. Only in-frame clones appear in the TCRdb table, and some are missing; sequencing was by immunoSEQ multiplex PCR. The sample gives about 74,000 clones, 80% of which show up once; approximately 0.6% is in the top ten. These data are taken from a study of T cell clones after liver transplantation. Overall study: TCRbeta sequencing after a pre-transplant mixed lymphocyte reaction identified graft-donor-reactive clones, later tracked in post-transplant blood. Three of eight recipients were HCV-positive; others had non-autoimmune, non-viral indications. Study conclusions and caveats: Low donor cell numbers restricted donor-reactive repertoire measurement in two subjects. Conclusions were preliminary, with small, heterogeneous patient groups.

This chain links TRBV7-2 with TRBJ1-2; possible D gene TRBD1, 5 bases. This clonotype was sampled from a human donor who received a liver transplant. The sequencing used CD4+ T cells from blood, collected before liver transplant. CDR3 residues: CASSLSGTQGYTF. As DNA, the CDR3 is TGTGCCAGCAGCTTAAGCGGGACCCAGGGCTACACCTTC.